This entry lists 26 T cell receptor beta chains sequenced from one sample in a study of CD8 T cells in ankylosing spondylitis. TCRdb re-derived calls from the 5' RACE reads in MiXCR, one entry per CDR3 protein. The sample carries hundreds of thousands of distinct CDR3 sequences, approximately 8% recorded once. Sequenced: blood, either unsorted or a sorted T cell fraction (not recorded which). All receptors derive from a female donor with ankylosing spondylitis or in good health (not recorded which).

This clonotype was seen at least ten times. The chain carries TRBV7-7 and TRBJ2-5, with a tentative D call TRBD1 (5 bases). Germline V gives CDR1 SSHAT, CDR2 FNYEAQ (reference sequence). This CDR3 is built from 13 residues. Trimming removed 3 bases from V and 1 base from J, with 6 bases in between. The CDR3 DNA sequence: TGTGCCAGCAGCTTCAGGGCCCAAGAGACCCAGTACTTC. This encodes CASSFRAQETQYF. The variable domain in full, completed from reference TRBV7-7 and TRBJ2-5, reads GAGVSQSPRYKVTKRGQDVTLRCDPISSHATLYWYQQALGQGPEFLTYFNYEAQPDKSGLPSDRFSAERPEGSISTLTIQRTEQRDSAMYRCASSFRAQETQYFGPGTRLLVL.

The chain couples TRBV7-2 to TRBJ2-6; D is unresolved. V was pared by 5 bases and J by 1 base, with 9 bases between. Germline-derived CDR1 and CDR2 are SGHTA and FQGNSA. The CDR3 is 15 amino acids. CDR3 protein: CASSREGSGANVLTF. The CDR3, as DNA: TGTGCCAGCAGCCGAGAAGGGTCTGGGGCCAACGTCCTGACTTTC.

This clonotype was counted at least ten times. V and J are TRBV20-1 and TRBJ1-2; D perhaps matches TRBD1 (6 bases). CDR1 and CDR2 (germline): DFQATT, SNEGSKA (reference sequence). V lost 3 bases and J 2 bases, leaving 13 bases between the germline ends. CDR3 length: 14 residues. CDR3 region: CSAREGGRNYGYTF. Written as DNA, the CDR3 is TGCAGTGCTAGGGAGGGGGGGAGAAACTATGGCTACACCTTC.

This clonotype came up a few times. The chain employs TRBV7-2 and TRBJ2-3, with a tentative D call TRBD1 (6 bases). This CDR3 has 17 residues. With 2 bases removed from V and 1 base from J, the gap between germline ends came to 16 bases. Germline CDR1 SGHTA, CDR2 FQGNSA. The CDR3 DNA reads TGTGCCAGCAGCTTATTAGGTCGGTCAGGGGGCACAGATACGCAGTATTTT. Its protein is CASSLLGRSGGTDTQYF.

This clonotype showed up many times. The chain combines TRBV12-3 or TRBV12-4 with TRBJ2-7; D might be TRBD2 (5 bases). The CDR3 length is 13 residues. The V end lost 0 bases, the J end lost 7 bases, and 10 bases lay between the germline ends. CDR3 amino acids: CASSLALGGEQYF. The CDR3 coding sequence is TGTGCCAGCAGTTTAGCGCTTGGCGGGGAGCAGTACTTC.

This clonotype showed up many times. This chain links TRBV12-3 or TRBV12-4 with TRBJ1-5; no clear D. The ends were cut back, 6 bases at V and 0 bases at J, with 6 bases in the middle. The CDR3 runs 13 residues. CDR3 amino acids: CASSPRSNQPQHF. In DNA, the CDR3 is TGTGCCAGCAGCCCTCGTAGCAATCAGCCCCAGCATTTT.

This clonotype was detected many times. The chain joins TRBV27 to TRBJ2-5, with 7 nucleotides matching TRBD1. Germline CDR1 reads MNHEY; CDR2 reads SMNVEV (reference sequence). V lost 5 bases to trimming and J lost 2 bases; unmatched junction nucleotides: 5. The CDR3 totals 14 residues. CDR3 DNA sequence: TGTGCCAGCAGTCCCTACAGGGGACAAGAGACCCAGTACTTC. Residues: CASSPYRGQETQYF.

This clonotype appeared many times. The CDR3 DNA is TGTGCCATCAGTCCGGGGAGTCTAGGGCATGAGCAGTTCTTC. Protein: CAISPGSLGHEQFF. This chain links TRBV10-3 with TRBJ2-1; D possibly corresponds to TRBD2 (5 bases). This CDR3 is built from 14 residues. V shed 5 bases and J shed 8 bases, with 16 bases lying between them. CDR1 ENHRY and CDR2 SYGVKD come from the germline V gene.

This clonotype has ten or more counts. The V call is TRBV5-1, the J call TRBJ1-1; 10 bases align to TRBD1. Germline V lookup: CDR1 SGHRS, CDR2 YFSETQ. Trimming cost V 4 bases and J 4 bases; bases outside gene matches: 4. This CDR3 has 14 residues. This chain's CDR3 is CASSRGQGTTEAFF. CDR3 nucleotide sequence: TGCGCCAGCAGCAGGGGACAGGGGACCACTGAAGCTTTCTTT.

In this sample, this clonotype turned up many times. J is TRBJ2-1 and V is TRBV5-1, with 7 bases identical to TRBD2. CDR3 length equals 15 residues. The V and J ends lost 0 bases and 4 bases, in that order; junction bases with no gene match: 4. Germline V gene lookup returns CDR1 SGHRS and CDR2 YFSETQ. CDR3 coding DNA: TGCGCCAGCAGCTTGGTCCGGGGAGGGTACAATGAGCAGTTCTTC. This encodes CASSLVRGGYNEQFF.

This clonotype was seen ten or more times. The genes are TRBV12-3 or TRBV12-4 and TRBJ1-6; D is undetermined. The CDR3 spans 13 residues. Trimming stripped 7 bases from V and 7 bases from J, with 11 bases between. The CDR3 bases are TGTGCCAGCACCCTCAGAGGGAATTCACCCCTCCACTTT. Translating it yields CASTLRGNSPLHF.

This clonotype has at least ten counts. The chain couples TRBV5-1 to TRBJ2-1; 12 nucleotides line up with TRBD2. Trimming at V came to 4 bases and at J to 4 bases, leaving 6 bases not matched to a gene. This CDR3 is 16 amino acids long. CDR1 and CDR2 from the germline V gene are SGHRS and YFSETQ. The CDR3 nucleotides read TGCGCCAGCAGCCCTCGGGGACTAGCGGGTTACAATGAGCAGTTCTTC. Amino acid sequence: CASSPRGLAGYNEQFF.

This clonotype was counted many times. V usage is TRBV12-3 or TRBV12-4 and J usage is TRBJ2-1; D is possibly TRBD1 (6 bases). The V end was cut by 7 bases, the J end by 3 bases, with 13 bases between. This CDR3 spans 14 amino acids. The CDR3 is CASTRGPDYNEQFF. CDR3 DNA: TGTGCCAGCACCAGGGGACCAGACTACAATGAGCAGTTCTTC.

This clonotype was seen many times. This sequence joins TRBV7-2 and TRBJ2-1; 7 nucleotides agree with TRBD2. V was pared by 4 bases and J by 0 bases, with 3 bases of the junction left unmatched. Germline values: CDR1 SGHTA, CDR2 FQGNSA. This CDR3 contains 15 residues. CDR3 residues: CASSSSGISYNEQFF. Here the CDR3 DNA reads TGTGCCAGCAGCTCGAGCGGGATCTCCTACAATGAGCAGTTCTTC.

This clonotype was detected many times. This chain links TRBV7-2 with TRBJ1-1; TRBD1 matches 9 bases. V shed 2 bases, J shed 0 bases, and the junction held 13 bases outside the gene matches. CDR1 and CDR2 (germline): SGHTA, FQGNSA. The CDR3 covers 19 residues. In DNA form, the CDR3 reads TGTGCCAGCAGCTTAACCCTACTCGGGACAGGGAAGTTGAACACTGAAGCTTTCTTT. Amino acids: CASSLTLLGTGKLNTEAFF.

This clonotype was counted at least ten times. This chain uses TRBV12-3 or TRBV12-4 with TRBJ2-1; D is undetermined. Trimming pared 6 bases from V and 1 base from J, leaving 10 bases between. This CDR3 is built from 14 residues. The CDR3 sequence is CASSPGESYNEQFF. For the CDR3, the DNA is TGTGCCAGCAGCCCCGGTGAGTCCTACAATGAGCAGTTCTTC.

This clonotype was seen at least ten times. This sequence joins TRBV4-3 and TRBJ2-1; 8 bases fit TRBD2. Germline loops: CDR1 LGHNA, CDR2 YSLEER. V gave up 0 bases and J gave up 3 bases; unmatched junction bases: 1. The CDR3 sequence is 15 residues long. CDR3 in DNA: TGCGCCAGCAGCCAAGATACTAGCGGCTACAATGAGCAGTTCTTC. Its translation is CASSQDTSGYNEQFF.

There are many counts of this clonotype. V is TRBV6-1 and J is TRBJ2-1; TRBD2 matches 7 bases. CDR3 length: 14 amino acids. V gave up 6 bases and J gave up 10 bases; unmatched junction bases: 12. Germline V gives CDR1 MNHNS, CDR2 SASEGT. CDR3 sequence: CASRGLGPLGEQFF. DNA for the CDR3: TGTGCCAGCAGAGGACTAGGTCCTTTGGGGGAGCAGTTCTTC.

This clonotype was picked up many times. The CDR3 DNA reads as TGTGCCTGGAGTGTACTGGGTGCAGGGGATGAGCAGTTCTTC. This encodes CAWSVLGAGDEQFF. V usage is TRBV30 and J usage is TRBJ2-1; D may be TRBD1 (6 bases). The CDR3 spans 14 residues. Trimming took off 0 bases at V and 8 bases at J, with 14 bases between the two ends. The germline CDR1 and CDR2 sequences are GTSNPN and SVGIG (reference sequence).

CDR3 in DNA: TGTGCCAGCAGCTCTACCGGGACACGCAGCACCGGTGGAGCTTTCTTT. This codes for CASSSTGTRSTGGAFF. The J gene is TRBJ1-1, the V gene TRBV7-6; possible D gene TRBD1, 6 bases. The V gene's germline CDR1 is SGHVS and CDR2 FNYEAQ. V lost 4 bases to trimming and J lost 10 bases, with 25 bases between them. The length of the CDR3 is 16 residues.

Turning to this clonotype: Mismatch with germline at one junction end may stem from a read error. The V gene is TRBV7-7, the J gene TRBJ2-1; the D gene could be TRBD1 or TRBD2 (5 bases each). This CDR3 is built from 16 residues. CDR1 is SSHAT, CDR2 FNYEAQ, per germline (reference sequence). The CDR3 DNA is TGTGCTAGCAGCCAAGGGACGCCGAAGTCCTACAATGAGCAGTTCTTC. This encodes CASSQGTPKSYNEQFF.

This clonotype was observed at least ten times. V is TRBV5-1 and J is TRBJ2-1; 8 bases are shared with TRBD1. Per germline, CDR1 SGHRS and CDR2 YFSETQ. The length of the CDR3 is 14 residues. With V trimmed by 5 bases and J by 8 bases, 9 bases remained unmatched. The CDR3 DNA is TGCGCCAGCAGATCGGGACAGGCCGAGGATGAGCAGTTCTTC. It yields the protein CASRSGQAEDEQFF.

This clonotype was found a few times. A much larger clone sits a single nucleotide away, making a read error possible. CDR3 nucleotide sequence: TGTGCCAGTAGTATAGATGGTAGAGGGGTATACAATGAGCAGTTCTTC. Protein: CASSIDGRGVYNEQFF. The chain couples TRBV19 to TRBJ2-1; D tentatively reads TRBD1 or TRBD2 (5 bases each). The V and J ends lost 0 bases and 4 bases respectively, with 13 bases between them. CDR1 LNHDA and CDR2 SQIVND come from the germline V gene (reference sequence). This CDR3 contains 16 residues.

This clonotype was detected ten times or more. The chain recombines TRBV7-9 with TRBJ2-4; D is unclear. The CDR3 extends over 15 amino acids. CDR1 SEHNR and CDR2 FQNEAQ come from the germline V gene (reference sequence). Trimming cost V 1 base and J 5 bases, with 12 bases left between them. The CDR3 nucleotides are TGTGCCAGCAGCTTAGTGCTGATAGGAGAAAACATTCAGTACTTC. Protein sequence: CASSLVLIGENIQYF.

In DNA form, the CDR3 reads TGTGCCAGCAGTTACTCGGAGGCCGGGGAGCTGTTTTTT. Its protein product is CASSYSEAGELFF. The chain is built from TRBV6-6 and TRBJ2-2; maybe TRBD2 (5 bases). This CDR3 is 13 amino acids long. Germline CDR1 reads MNHNY; CDR2 reads SVGAGI (reference sequence). With 0 bases removed from V and 6 bases from J, the gap between germline ends came to 5 bases.

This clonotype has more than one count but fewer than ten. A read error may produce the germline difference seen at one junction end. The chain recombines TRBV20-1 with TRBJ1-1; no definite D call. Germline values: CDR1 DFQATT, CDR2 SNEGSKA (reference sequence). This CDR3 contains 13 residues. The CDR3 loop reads CSARPTGNPEAFF. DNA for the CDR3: TGCAGTGCTAGACCTACCGGGAACCCTGAAGCTTTCTTT.